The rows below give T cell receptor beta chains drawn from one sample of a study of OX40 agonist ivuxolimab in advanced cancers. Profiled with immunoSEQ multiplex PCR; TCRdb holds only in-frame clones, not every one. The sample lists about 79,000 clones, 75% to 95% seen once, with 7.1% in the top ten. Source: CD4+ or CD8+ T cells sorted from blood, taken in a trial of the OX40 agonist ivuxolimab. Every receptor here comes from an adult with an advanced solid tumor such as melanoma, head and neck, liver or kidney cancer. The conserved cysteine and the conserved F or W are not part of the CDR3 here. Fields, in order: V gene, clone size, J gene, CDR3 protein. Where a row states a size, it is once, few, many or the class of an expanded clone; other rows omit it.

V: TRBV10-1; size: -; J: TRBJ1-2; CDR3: ASRRTGTAYGYT
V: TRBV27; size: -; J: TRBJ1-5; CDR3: ASRGDGIGQPQH
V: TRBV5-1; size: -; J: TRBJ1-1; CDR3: ASSRPGTGDAF
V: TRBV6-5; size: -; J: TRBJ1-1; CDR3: ASRNRVKNTEAF
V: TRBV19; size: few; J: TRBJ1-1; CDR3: ASMGWARHTEAF
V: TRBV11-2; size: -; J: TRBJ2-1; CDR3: ASRPRVPRDYNEQF
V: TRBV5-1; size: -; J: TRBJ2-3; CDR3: ASRGTGASSTDTQY
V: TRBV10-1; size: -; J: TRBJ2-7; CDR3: ASTPGTGDEQY
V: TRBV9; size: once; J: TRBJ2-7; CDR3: ASSVTLGAEQY
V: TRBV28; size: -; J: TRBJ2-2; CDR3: ASSQLAGLNTGELF
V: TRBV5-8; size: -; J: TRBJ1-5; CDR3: ASSPGLNSNQPQH
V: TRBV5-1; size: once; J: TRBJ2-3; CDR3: ASSLERGDTQY
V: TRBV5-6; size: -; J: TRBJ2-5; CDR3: ASSSPSSGLQETQY
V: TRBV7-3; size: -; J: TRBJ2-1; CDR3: ASSLGASGFYNEQF
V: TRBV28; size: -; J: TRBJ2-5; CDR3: ASSLWAGRAETQY
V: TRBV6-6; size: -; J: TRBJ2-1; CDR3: ASSYPLGTNNEQF
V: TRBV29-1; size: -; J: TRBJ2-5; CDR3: SGEVETQY
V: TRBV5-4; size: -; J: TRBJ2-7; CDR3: ASSLAGDLREY
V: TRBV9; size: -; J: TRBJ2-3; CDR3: ASSEGHPTDTQY
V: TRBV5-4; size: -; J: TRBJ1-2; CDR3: ASSSTGVFYGYT
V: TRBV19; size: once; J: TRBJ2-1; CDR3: ASSIGGGPYNEQF
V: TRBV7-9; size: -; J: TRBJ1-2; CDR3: ASSFHGTLSYGYT
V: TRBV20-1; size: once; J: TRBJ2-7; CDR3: SARVNYEQY
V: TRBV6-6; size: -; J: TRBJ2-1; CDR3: ASSYVENEQF
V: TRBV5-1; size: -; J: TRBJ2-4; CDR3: ASSLGQNIQY
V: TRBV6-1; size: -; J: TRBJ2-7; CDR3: ASSELPGAGEQY
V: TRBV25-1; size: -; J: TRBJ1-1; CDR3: ASGAPGTMNTEAF
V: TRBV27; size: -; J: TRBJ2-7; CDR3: ASSFGGQGGEQY
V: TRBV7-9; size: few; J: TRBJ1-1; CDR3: ASSLVRDAEAF
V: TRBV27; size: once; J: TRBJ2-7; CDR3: ASRYRGYSYEQY
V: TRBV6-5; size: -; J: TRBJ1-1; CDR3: ASSYLTGDEAF
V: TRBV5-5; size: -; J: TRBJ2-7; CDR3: ASSLLAGGFGEQY
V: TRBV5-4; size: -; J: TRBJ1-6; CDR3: ASSLKGRISPLH
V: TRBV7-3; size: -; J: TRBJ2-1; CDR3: ASSQGGSYNEQF
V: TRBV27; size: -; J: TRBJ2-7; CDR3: ASRGQGPEY
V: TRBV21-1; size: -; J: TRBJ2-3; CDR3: ASSKGRQGTDTQY
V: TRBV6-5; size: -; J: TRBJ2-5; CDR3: ASSSDSGSGETQY
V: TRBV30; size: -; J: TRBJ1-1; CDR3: ALGDRFGTEAF
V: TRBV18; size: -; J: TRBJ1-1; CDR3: ASSAGQGMNTEAF
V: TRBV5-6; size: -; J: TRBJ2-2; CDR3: ASSFAAAFPGELF
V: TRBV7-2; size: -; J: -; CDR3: ASSQRETSAYEQY
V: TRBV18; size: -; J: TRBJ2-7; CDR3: ASSPPEVLEQY
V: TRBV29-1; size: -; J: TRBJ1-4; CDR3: SVEGRTTNEKLF
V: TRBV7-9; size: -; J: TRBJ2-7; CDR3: ASSLDVGSRFEQY
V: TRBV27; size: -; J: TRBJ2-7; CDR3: ASSLSEGGRYEQY
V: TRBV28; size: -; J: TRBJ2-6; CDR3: ASSPLTGGKLLANVLT